The next 27 T cell receptor beta chains were all read from a single sample in a study of regulatory T cells in long-lasting Graves disease. Both iRepertoire HTBI primers and Arm-PCR of CDR3 regions were used to build the TCR beta libraries. TCRdb reprocessed the multiplex PCR reads with MiXCR, giving one entry per CDR3 protein. The table lists hundreds of thousands of distinct CDR3 sequences, roughly 20% of them singletons, with approximately 8% in the top ten. Time point given: persistent/refractory GD, antithyroid drugs over 5 years with positive TRAb. Isolated PBMC RNA provided the starting material for the TCR library. The material was peripheral blood mononuclear cells (PBMCs), obtained when the disease was refractory, from a patient treated with antithyroid drugs. Source of these receptors: a female donor with Graves disease.

This clonotype has at least ten counts. The rearrangement uses TRBV10-3 and TRBJ2-2, with 11 bases that match TRBD2. CDR3 length: 15 residues. V lost 8 bases, J lost 1 base, and 3 bases stayed unmatched. Germline CDR1 and CDR2: ENHRY and SYGVKD. CDR3 sequence (DNA): TGTGCCATCCCAGGACTAGCGGGGAACACCGGGGAGCTGTTTTTT. Encoded protein: CAIPGLAGNTGELFF.

The table lists this clonotype with many counts. The V and J genes are TRBV7-2 and TRBJ2-7; 8 bases are a match to TRBD2. Germline lookup yields CDR1 SGHTA and CDR2 FQGNSA. With 5 bases clipped from V and 4 bases from J, the junction kept 7 bases outside the gene matches. The CDR3 has 14 amino acids. CDR3 in amino acids: CASSTRLAKYEQYF. DNA of the CDR3: TGTGCCAGCAGCACCCGACTAGCGAAATACGAGCAGTACTTC. Looking up the rest from reference TRBV7-2 and TRBJ2-7 gives the full variable domain: GAGVSQSPSNKVTEKGKDVELRCDPISGHTALYWYRQSLGQGLEFLIYFQGNSAPDKSGLPSDRFSAERTGGSVSTLTIQRTQQEDSAVYLCASSTRLAKYEQYFGPGTRLTVT.

The chain is built from TRBV7-3 and TRBJ2-1, with TRBD2 matching over 9 bases. With V trimmed by 4 bases and J by 1 base, 14 bases remained unmatched. This CDR3 has 19 amino acids. Germline CDR1 SGHTA, CDR2 FQGTGA. DNA for the CDR3: TGTGCCAGCAGCTGGGCGGGGAGCGGGAGGTCAGGTTCCTACAATGAGCAGTTCTTC. As protein: CASSWAGSGRSGSYNEQFF.

The chain joins TRBV15 to TRBJ1-1; D is unresolved. CDR3 size: 14 residues. In germline, CDR1 is LNHNV, CDR2 YYDKDF (reference sequence). The ends were cut back, 1 base at V and 2 bases at J, with 8 bases in the middle. Written as DNA, the CDR3 is TGTGCCACCAGCAGAGTTGCCGAAAACACTGAAGCTTTCTTT. Amino acid sequence: CATSRVAENTEAFF.

The V and J genes are TRBV4-2 and TRBJ1-2; 9 nucleotides agree with TRBD1. V shed 1 base, J shed 5 bases, and the junction held 8 bases outside the gene matches. CDR3 length equals 16 residues. Germline V gene sequence: CDR1 LGHNA, CDR2 YNFKEQ. The CDR3 protein is CASSQVRRQGGYGYTF. CDR3 DNA: TGTGCCAGCAGCCAAGTAAGACGACAGGGGGGGTATGGCTACACCTTC.

This clonotype was observed many times. The rearrangement uses TRBV19 and TRBJ2-5; 8 bases map to TRBD1. The CDR3 extends over 16 amino acids. Per germline, CDR1 LNHDA and CDR2 SQIVND (reference sequence). After removal of 6 bases from V and 0 bases from J, the junction contained 9 bases not matched to a gene. The CDR3 reads CASSRTWTGNQETQYF. CDR3 DNA sequence: TGTGCCAGTAGCCGTACCTGGACAGGGAACCAAGAGACCCAGTACTTC.

As to this clonotype: A clone one base away is much larger, so this may be a read error. V and J are TRBV5-5 and TRBJ1-1; D is unclear. CDR3 length: 13 residues. Germline-derived CDR1 and CDR2 are SGHKS and YYEKEE (reference sequence). This CDR3 is CASSPLSNIEAFF. For the CDR3, the DNA is TGTGCCAGCAGCCCTCTTTCCAACATTGAAGCTTTCTTT.

This clonotype was counted at least ten times. The V and J genes are TRBV6-9 and TRBJ1-5, with 9 bases fitting TRBD1. There are 14 residues in the CDR3. Per the germline V gene, CDR1 is MNHGY and CDR2 is SVAAGI. V lost 4 bases and J lost 4; bases outside the gene matches: 2. The CDR3 sequence: CASSLGTGNQPQHF. CDR3 coding DNA: TGTGCCAGCAGTTTGGGGACAGGGAATCAGCCCCAGCATTTT.

The chain uses TRBV10-3 and TRBJ2-2; 11 positions match TRBD2. Germline CDR1 is ENHRY and CDR2 is SYGVKD. The V gene end was trimmed by 6 bases and the J gene end by 5 bases; junction bases not matched to a gene: 5. The CDR3 contains 15 residues. CDR3 coding DNA: TGTGCCATCAGCCTTACTAGCGGGAGAACCGGGGAGCTGTTTTTT. It encodes CAISLTSGRTGELFF.

This clonotype has ten or more counts. V and J are TRBV2 and TRBJ1-2; no clear D gene. The CDR3 loop spans 14 amino acids. The V end lost 4 bases, the J end lost 1 base, and 10 bases lay between the germline ends. CDR1 and CDR2 from the germline V gene are SNHLY and FYNNEI. The CDR3 DNA is TGTGCCAGCAGTGTAGGCGTTCTTAACTATGGCTACACCTTC. It specifies CASSVGVLNYGYTF.

This clonotype was detected many times. This chain links TRBV6-2 or TRBV6-3 with TRBJ2-7; no clear D gene. Per germline, CDR1 MNHEY and CDR2 SVGEGT. The CDR3 spans 14 residues. V was trimmed by 3 bases and J by 0 bases, leaving 9 bases between them. As DNA, the CDR3 is TGTGCCAGCAGTTATTTTTCCCCCTCCTACGAGCAGTACTTC. Its protein is CASSYFSPSYEQYF.

This clonotype was recorded at least ten times. The chain employs TRBV6-5 and TRBJ1-2; TRBD1 matches 7 bases. Germline V gives CDR1 MNHEY, CDR2 SVGAGI. The CDR3 is 14 residues long. Trimming at V came to 2 bases and at J to 8 bases, leaving 8 bases not matched to a gene. CDR3 coding DNA: TGTGCCAGCAGTTACACGATCACAGGGGACGGCTACACCTTC. Its protein product is CASSYTITGDGYTF.

This clonotype showed up just a few times. This rearrangement joins TRBV7-3 to TRBJ2-7, with D possibly matching TRBD1 (5 bases). This CDR3 region has 14 residues. Per germline, CDR1 SGHTA and CDR2 FQGTGA. V lost 1 base, J lost 1 base, and 8 bases lay in between. The CDR3 region has the DNA TGTGCCAGCAGCTTAAAGGCAGGGTCCTACGAGCAGTACTTC. It specifies CASSLKAGSYEQYF.

This sequence joins TRBV7-9 and TRBJ1-6; tentatively, D is TRBD1 (6 bases). The CDR3 is 18 residues long. Per germline, CDR1 SEHNR and CDR2 FQNEAQ (reference sequence). Trimming took off 3 bases at V and 5 bases at J, with 20 bases between the two ends. The DNA of the CDR3 is TGTGCCAGCAGCTTCCAGCCAGGGAGGGGGTATGATAATTCACCCCTCCACTTT. This codes for CASSFQPGRGYDNSPLHF.

This chain connects TRBV11-3 to TRBJ2-1; TRBD1 agrees at 10 bases. Germline CDR1 reads SGHNT; CDR2 reads YENEEA. Trimming cost V 1 base and J 5 bases; bases outside gene matches: 2. The CDR3 has 15 residues. Written as DNA, the CDR3 is TGTGCCAGCAGCTTAGGGGACAGGGGTAACAATGAGCAGTTCTTC. Its protein product is CASSLGDRGNNEQFF.

Many counts were recorded for this clonotype. This chain links TRBV28 with TRBJ2-7; a possible D gene is TRBD1 (6 bases). Germline CDR1 is MDHEN and CDR2 is SYDVKM. The CDR3 is 16 residues long. V lost 6 bases and J 6 bases, leaving 24 bases between the germline ends. For the CDR3, the DNA is TGTGCCAGCAGCCGTGCCCCAGGGGCCGTGGGATTCGAGCAGTACTTC. Protein sequence: CASSRAPGAVGFEQYF.

V and J are TRBV29-1 and TRBJ1-2; TRBD1 is a possible D gene (5 bases). Trimming stripped 3 bases from V and 4 bases from J, with 18 bases between. The CDR3 covers 15 residues. Germline loops: CDR1 SQVTM, CDR2 ANQGSEA. The CDR3 region is CSVEGRGPGPYGYTF. The CDR3 nucleotides read TGCAGCGTTGAGGGGAGGGGCCCCGGGCCCTATGGCTACACCTTC.

This clonotype occurred a few times. The V gene is TRBV10-3, the J gene TRBJ2-2, with D possibly TRBD1 on 6 matching bases. The length of the CDR3 is 13 residues. V was pared by 6 bases and J by 7 bases, with 12 bases between. The germline V gene encodes CDR1 ENHRY and CDR2 SYGVKD. The CDR3 coding sequence is TGTGCCATCAGGCAGGGGTTTGGCGGGGAGCTGTTTTTT. It specifies CAIRQGFGGELFF.

The gene calls are TRBV20-1 and TRBJ2-7; 11 bases are a match to TRBD2. V lost 2 bases, J lost 3 bases, and 6 bases stayed unmatched. The length of the CDR3 is 15 residues. From germline, CDR1 is DFQATT and CDR2 SNEGSKA (reference sequence). DNA for the CDR3: TGCAGTGCTAGACCTACAGGGACTAGCGGCTACGAGCAGTACTTC. Amino acids: CSARPTGTSGYEQYF.

This clonotype was observed many times. This chain uses TRBV11-2 with TRBJ2-6; the match to TRBD1 covers 12 bases. CDR3 size: 19 residues. J lost 0 bases, V lost 5 bases, and 8 bases had no gene match. CDR1 and CDR2 from the germline V gene are SGHAT and FQNNGV. CDR3 sequence: CASSHWRDRGLSGANVLTF. The CDR3, as DNA: TGTGCCAGCAGCCATTGGAGGGACAGGGGGCTCTCTGGGGCCAACGTCCTGACTTTC.

This clonotype has only one observation. A much larger clone lies one base from this, so it may be a read error. CDR3 protein: CASSSFVSHTEASF. The CDR3 nucleotides are TGTGCCAGCAGCTCCTTCGTCAGCCACACTGAAGCTTCCTTT. The rearrangement joins TRBV6-1 to TRBJ1-1; D gene uncertain. Germline CDR1 reads MNHNS; CDR2 reads SASEGT. CDR3 length: 14 residues.

This clonotype has a count of ten or more. The rearrangement joins TRBV27 to TRBJ2-4, with 9 bases lining up with TRBD2. The CDR3 runs to 17 residues. V lost 4 bases, J lost 0 bases, and 7 bases stayed unmatched. Germline V gene sequence: CDR1 MNHEY, CDR2 SMNVEV (reference sequence). The CDR3 reads CASSSFLAGLAKNIQYF. CDR3 nucleotide sequence: TGTGCCAGCAGTTCATTCCTAGCGGGACTAGCCAAAAACATTCAGTACTTC.

The sample holds many counts of this clonotype. The chain's CDR3 is CASSLLVSGTYEQYF. The CDR3 DNA reads as TGTGCCAGCAGTTTATTGGTCAGTGGAACCTACGAGCAGTACTTC. This chain joins TRBV28 and TRBJ2-7; no clear D. The CDR3 runs 15 residues. Germline assignment: CDR1 MDHEN and CDR2 SYDVKM. The V end was cut by 1 base, the J end by 2 bases, with 12 bases between.

This clonotype was recorded at least ten times. The chain is built from TRBV6-1 and TRBJ1-4; the D gene is possibly TRBD1 (6 bases). CDR1 and CDR2 from the germline V gene are MNHNS and SASEGT. Trimming cost V 5 bases and J 7 bases, with 14 bases left between them. The CDR3 length is 14 residues. CDR3 loop: CASSLVWTAEKLFF. DNA of the CDR3: TGTGCCAGCAGTCTTGTTTGGACAGCTGAAAAACTGTTTTTT.

In its sample, this clonotype was seen a few times. The rearrangement links TRBV29-1 to TRBJ2-7, with TRBD2 matching 7 bases. After removal of 4 bases from V and 2 bases from J, the junction contained 5 bases not matched to a gene. Germline CDR1 and CDR2: SQVTM and ANQGSEA. The CDR3 is made up of 13 amino acids. The CDR3, as DNA: TGCAGCGTTGTTGGGACTAACGCCTACGAGCAGTACTTC. It yields the protein CSVVGTNAYEQYF.

This clonotype was observed many times. The gene calls are TRBV6-5 and TRBJ2-2; possible D gene TRBD2, 5 bases. V was cut by 2 bases and J by 5 bases, with 6 bases left in between. Germline values: CDR1 MNHEY, CDR2 SVGAGI. This CDR3 comprises 13 residues. The CDR3 reads CASSYPGTGELFF. CDR3 coding DNA: TGTGCCAGCAGTTACCCGGGGACCGGGGAGCTGTTTTTT.

About this clonotype itself: One junction end does not reproduce the germline sequence, and a read error may be involved. V usage is TRBV20-1 and J usage is TRBJ1-1; D uncertain. The CDR3 loop spans 14 amino acids. CDR1 and CDR2 (germline): DFQATT, SNEGSKA (reference sequence). CDR3 DNA sequence: TGCAGTGCTAGAGGGGGTGGGCCGAACACTGAAGCTTCCTTT. Encoded protein: CSARGGGPNTEASF.